Each of the 5 T cell receptor beta chains below was sequenced from the same sample in a study of CD8 T cells in Susac syndrome. It was with random hexamers that 0.5 to 1 ug RNA was reverse transcribed. TCRdb recomputed calls from the immunoSEQ multiplex PCR reads with MiXCR, one row per CDR3 protein. The sample lists about 180,000 distinct CDR3 sequences; 90% to 95% were seen once. Sequences were obtained from CD4+ T cells from PBMCs. All receptors derive from a human donor with Susac syndrome.

The rearrangement links TRBV7-9 to TRBJ1-1; D gene unclear. Germline V gives CDR1 SEHNR, CDR2 FQNEAQ (reference sequence). The V gene lost 1 base and the J gene lost 10 bases, with 13 bases spanning the gap. This CDR3 region has 13 residues. The CDR3 nucleotides are TGTGCCAGCAGCTTAGTCGGGATGGTTGGAGCTTTCTTT. This codes for CASSLVGMVGAFF.

The V gene is TRBV29-1, the J gene TRBJ2-5; D is ambiguous. V lost 2 bases and J lost 2, with 9 bases in between. CDR3 length: 13 amino acids. CDR1 and CDR2 (germline): SQVTM, ANQGSEA. The CDR3 DNA is TGCAGCGTTGAACTGACCCTACAAGAGACCCAGTACTTC. This translates into CSVELTLQETQYF.

This sequence joins TRBV6-5 and TRBJ1-2, with D tentatively TRBD1 (5 bases). The CDR3 runs 14 residues. Germline V gene lookup returns CDR1 MNHEY and CDR2 SVGAGI. Trimming took 4 bases from V and 4 from J, leaving 13 bases between them. The CDR3 is CASSSAGRPYGYTF. In DNA, the CDR3 is TGTGCCAGCAGTTCGGCGGGGCGGCCCTATGGCTACACCTTC.

The genes are TRBV4-3 and TRBJ1-1; 7 bases agree with TRBD1. This CDR3 contains 15 residues. The trim removed 4 bases at V and 2 bases at J, leaving 7 bases unmatched. The germline V gene has CDR1 LGHNA and CDR2 YSLEER. The CDR3 DNA follows: TGCGCCAGCAGCCGCTCGTGGGACAGAAACACTGAAGCTTTCTTT. This encodes CASSRSWDRNTEAFF.

V gene TRBV20-1 combines with J gene TRBJ2-3; D tentatively reads TRBD1 or TRBD2 (5 bases each). This CDR3 has 14 residues. Trimming cost V 6 bases and J 2 bases, with 15 bases left between them. CDR1 is DFQATT and CDR2 is SNEGSKA in the germline V gene (reference sequence). For the CDR3, the DNA is TGCAGTGCAACCGGGACCCGCAACACAGATACGCAGTATTTT. Translation: CSATGTRNTDTQYF.